The rows below give T cell receptor beta chains drawn from one sample of a study of early T cells in non-severe SARS-CoV-2 infection. Using its own MiXCR run on the 5' RACE reads, TCRdb lists one record per CDR3 protein. Altogether 50,000 to 80,000 distinct CDR3 sequences are present, roughly 9% being singletons, with the ten largest covering 13%. Sample: whole blood, taken at baseline. The receptors were sampled from an adult who was a healthcare worker with PCR-confirmed SARS-CoV-2 infection or an uninfected control (not recorded which). Each CDR3 is given with its conserved first and last residue. A D gene is named only where the DNA matches it firmly. Clone size appears in some rows only: once, few, many, or a class for an expanded clone.

TRBV29-1	many	TRBJ2-6	NA	TGCAGCGTTGAGGTTAGCTCTGGGGCCAACGTCCTGACTTTC	CSVEVSSGANVLTF
TRBV5-1	NA	TRBJ2-5	TRBD2	TGCGCCAGCAGCTTGGCAGGACTAGGAGGTGAAGAGACCCAGTACTTC	CASSLAGLGGEETQYF
TRBV20-1	many	TRBJ2-6	NA	TGCAGTGCTGCAGAGAACTCTGGGGCCAACGTCCTGACTTTC	CSAAENSGANVLTF
TRBV11-1	few	TRBJ2-1	TRBD2	TGTGCCAGCAGCTTGATAACTAGCGGGAGGGCCAACAATGAGCAGTTCTTC	CASSLITSGRANNEQFF
TRBV5-5	many	TRBJ2-1	TRBD2	TGTGCCAGCAGCTTGGGACTAGCGGGGTACAATGAGCAGTTCTTC	CASSLGLAGYNEQFF
TRBV6-2/TRBV6-3	few	TRBJ2-1	TRBD2	TGTGCCAGCGAGGTAGCGGGGAGCTCCTACAATGAGCAGTTCTTC	CASEVAGSSYNEQFF
TRBV11-1	many	TRBJ2-1	TRBD2	TGTGCCAGCAGCTTCGGACTAGCGGGAGCCAACTCCTACAATGAGCAGTTCTTC	CASSFGLAGANSYNEQFF
TRBV4-2	few	TRBJ2-4	NA	TGTGCCAGCAGCCAGGCGTACGGTCTAGCCAAAAACATTCAGTACTTC	CASSQAYGLAKNIQYF
TRBV20-1	NA	TRBJ2-3	NA	TGCAGTGCTAGCCGGACCACAGATACGCAGTATTTT	CSASRTTDTQYF
TRBV12-3/TRBV12-4	NA	TRBJ2-5	NA	TGTGCCAGCCACCACGCCTACCAAGAGACCCAGTACTTC	CASHHAYQETQYF
TRBV7-2	many	TRBJ2-7	NA	TGTGCCAGCAGCTTAGCCCTCCCCGGGGAGCAGTACTTC	CASSLALPGEQYF
TRBV7-2	NA	TRBJ2-5	NA	TGTGCCAGCAGCTTAGTTGGAGGGAACCAAGAGACCCAGTACTTC	CASSLVGGNQETQYF
TRBV12-5	once	TRBJ2-7	NA	TGTGCTAGTGCCTGGGCCAACGAGCAGTACTTC	CASAWANEQYF
TRBV7-3	NA	TRBJ2-5	TRBD2	TGTGCCAGCAGCCCCTCCTTGGGGCGAGCGGGGGAGACCCAGTACTTC	CASSPSLGRAGETQYF
TRBV5-4	NA	TRBJ2-5	NA	TGTGCCAGCAGCCTGGGTGTGAGCCCAGAGACCCAGTACTTC	CASSLGVSPETQYF
TRBV19	NA	TRBJ2-7	NA	TGTGCCAGTAGTGGACAGCGTAGCTCCTACGAGCAGTACTTC	CASSGQRSSYEQYF
TRBV27	NA	TRBJ1-2	TRBD1	TGTGCCAGCAGACCCCGCCGGTCCCCTACAGGGGGAGACTATGGCTACACCTTC	CASRPRRSPTGGDYGYTF